The clone carrying this T cell receptor (beta chain) was counted a few times. The antigen is undetermined. The sample originates from a study of blood T cells in healthy people across ages. The study's findings and limits: From one million sequenced T cells, diversity estimates were lower bounds.

Germline CDR1 is MNHEY and CDR2 is SVGEGT. V trimming: 7 bases; J trimming: 4 bases; junction bases outside the gene matches: 14. The CDR3 is 16 amino acids. Primed by a sample-barcoded 5' primer and a J-beta primer mix, a second PCR proceeded for 7 to 11 cycles. From the 5' RACE reads, TCRdb called clonotypes with MiXCR, one entry per CDR3 protein. The data contain around 1,800,000 distinct CDR3 sequences, roughly two fifths of them singletons. The specimen was blood. The chain couples TRBV6-2 or TRBV6-3 to TRBJ1-2; 8 positions agree with TRBD1. The clonotype was recovered from a human donor in good health. CDR3 amino acids: CASTSLDRADSYGYTF. In DNA, the CDR3 is TGTGCCAGCACCTCACTGGACAGGGCGGATTCCTATGGCTACACCTTC.